This entry describes one T cell receptor (beta chain). Its target is unknown. The data stem from a study of OX40 agonist ivuxolimab in advanced cancers. Study overall: Intravenous ivuxolimab was administered to patients every 2 weeks at 0.01 to 10 mg/kg. Age averaged 60 years (range 23 to 79), and more than 80% were male.

Sequencing used immunoSEQ multiplex PCR; TCRdb keeps in-frame clones, though not all of them. The table lists roughly 99,000 clones, approximately 89% of them singletons. Germline assignment: CDR1 MNHEY and CDR2 SMNVEV (reference sequence). V was clipped by 8 bases and J by 2 bases, with 12 bases between them. The CDR3 has 14 amino acids. Findings and caveats of the study: Relative to CD4+, CD8+ T cells held more expanded clones on average. Expanded peripheral T cell antigen specificity was not determined.

The starting material was CD4+ or CD8+ T cells sorted from blood, obtained in a trial of the OX40 agonist ivuxolimab. The clonotype was recovered from an adult with an advanced solid tumor such as melanoma, head and neck, liver or kidney cancer. This chain joins TRBV27 and TRBJ1-4, with TRBD1 as a possible D gene (5 bases). CDR3 sequence reads: CASCPQGTNEKLFF. DNA of the CDR3: TGTGCCAGCTGTCCCCAGGGCACTAATGAAAAACTGTTTTTT. The variable domain in full, completed from reference TRBV27 and TRBJ1-4, reads EAQVTQNPRYLITVTGKKLTVTCSQNMNHEYMSWYRQDPGLGLRQIYYSMNVEVTDKGDVPEGYKVSRKEKRNFPLILESPSPNQTSLYFCASCPQGTNEKLFFGSGTQLSVL.